This is a list of T cell receptor beta chains from one sample in a study of STAT3 mutations in large granular lymphocyte leukemia. Sequencing was performed with immunoSEQ multiplex PCR; in TCRdb, only in-frame clones are kept and a portion is missing. The sample carries around 3,100 clones, roughly 70% recorded once. Sequencing was performed on peripheral blood mononuclear cells. These receptors originate from a woman aged 40 to 55 with T-cell large granular lymphocyte leukemia. Some clones in this sample may be carry-over from other donors' samples. CDR3s include the opening cysteine and the closing phenylalanine or tryptophan. A D gene is named only where the DNA matches it firmly. Rows give clone size only sometimes, using once, few, many, or a class for an expanded clone.

D gene: TRBD1; clone size: -; J gene: TRBJ2-5; V gene: TRBV9; CDR3 protein: CASSPWTGTSETQYF; CDR3 DNA: TGTGCCAGCAGCCCATGGACAGGGACCTCCGAGACCCAGTACTTC
D gene: -; clone size: large; J gene: TRBJ2-7; V gene: TRBV7-8; CDR3 protein: CASRPRQGPSYEQYF; CDR3 DNA: TGTGCCAGCAGACCCCGGCAGGGTCCTTCCTACGAGCAGTACTTC
D gene: TRBD1; clone size: once; J gene: TRBJ2-7; V gene: TRBV30; CDR3 protein: CAWSFGQAYEQYF; CDR3 DNA: TGTGCCTGGAGCTTCGGACAGGCCTACGAGCAGTACTTC
D gene: -; clone size: -; J gene: TRBJ2-7; V gene: TRBV7-2; CDR3 protein: CASSFNSRGYEQYF; CDR3 DNA: TGTGCCAGCAGCTTTAATTCGCGGGGATACGAGCAGTACTTC
D gene: -; clone size: -; J gene: TRBJ1-1; V gene: TRBV30; CDR3 protein: CAWEGQMNTEAFF; CDR3 DNA: TGTGCCTGGGAAGGTCAGATGAACACTGAAGCTTTCTTT
D gene: -; clone size: few; J gene: TRBJ2-1; V gene: TRBV4-2; CDR3 protein: CASSQDRWEQFF; CDR3 DNA: TGTGCCAGCAGCCAAGATCGTTGGGAGCAGTTCTTC
D gene: -; clone size: -; J gene: TRBJ2-7; V gene: TRBV30; CDR3 protein: CAGSGLGDENSYEQYF; CDR3 DNA: TGTGCCGGCAGTGGTCTGGGGGACGAAAACTCCTACGAGCAGTACTTC
D gene: TRBD2; clone size: few; J gene: TRBJ2-7; V gene: TRBV4-3; CDR3 protein: CASSQDRRVWASGRYEQYF; CDR3 DNA: TGCGCCAGCAGCCAAGATCGGCGGGTTTGGGCTAGCGGGAGATACGAGCAGTACTTC
D gene: -; clone size: -; J gene: TRBJ2-1; V gene: TRBV30; CDR3 protein: CAWTRDLASYNEQFF; CDR3 DNA: TGTGCCTGGACCCGGGACCTAGCATCTTACAATGAGCAGTTCTTC
D gene: -; clone size: few; J gene: TRBJ1-3; V gene: TRBV29-1; CDR3 protein: CSVGGASGNTIYF; CDR3 DNA: TGCAGCGTTGGCGGGGCCTCTGGAAACACCATATATTTT
D gene: -; clone size: few; J gene: TRBJ1-6; V gene: TRBV9; CDR3 protein: CASSVRDGNSYNSPLHF; CDR3 DNA: TGTGCCAGCAGCGTAAGGGACGGGAACTCCTATAATTCACCCCTCCACTTT
D gene: -; clone size: -; J gene: TRBJ1-4; V gene: TRBV13; CDR3 protein: CASSPTNIANEKLFF; CDR3 DNA: TGTGCCAGCAGCCCAACTAATATAGCTAATGAAAAACTGTTTTTT
D gene: -; clone size: -; J gene: TRBJ1-1; V gene: TRBV7-9; CDR3 protein: CASEPDSRSEAFF; CDR3 DNA: TGTGCCAGCGAACCGGACAGTCGAAGTGAAGCTTTCTTT
D gene: -; clone size: -; J gene: TRBJ1-2; V gene: TRBV7-2; CDR3 protein: CASSLAQGGYTF; CDR3 DNA: TGTGCCAGCAGCTTAGCCCAGGGGGGCTACACCTTC
D gene: TRBD2; clone size: once; J gene: TRBJ2-7; V gene: TRBV4-3; CDR3 protein: CASSQSGIAYEQYF; CDR3 DNA: TGCGCCAGCAGCCAAAGCGGGATAGCCTACGAGCAGTACTTC
D gene: -; clone size: -; J gene: TRBJ1-3; V gene: TRBV7-9; CDR3 protein: CASSLWGSGNTIYF; CDR3 DNA: TGTGCCAGCAGCTTATGGGGCTCTGGAAACACCATATATTTT
D gene: -; clone size: -; J gene: TRBJ1-4; V gene: TRBV9; CDR3 protein: CASSVGVGGHLNEKLFF; CDR3 DNA: TGTGCCAGCAGCGTAGGAGTCGGGGGCCACCTAAATGAAAAACTGTTTTTT
D gene: -; clone size: few; J gene: TRBJ1-1; V gene: TRBV5-5; CDR3 protein: CASSLLVGTEAFF; CDR3 DNA: TGTGCCAGCAGCTTGTTAGTGGGGACTGAAGCTTTCTTT